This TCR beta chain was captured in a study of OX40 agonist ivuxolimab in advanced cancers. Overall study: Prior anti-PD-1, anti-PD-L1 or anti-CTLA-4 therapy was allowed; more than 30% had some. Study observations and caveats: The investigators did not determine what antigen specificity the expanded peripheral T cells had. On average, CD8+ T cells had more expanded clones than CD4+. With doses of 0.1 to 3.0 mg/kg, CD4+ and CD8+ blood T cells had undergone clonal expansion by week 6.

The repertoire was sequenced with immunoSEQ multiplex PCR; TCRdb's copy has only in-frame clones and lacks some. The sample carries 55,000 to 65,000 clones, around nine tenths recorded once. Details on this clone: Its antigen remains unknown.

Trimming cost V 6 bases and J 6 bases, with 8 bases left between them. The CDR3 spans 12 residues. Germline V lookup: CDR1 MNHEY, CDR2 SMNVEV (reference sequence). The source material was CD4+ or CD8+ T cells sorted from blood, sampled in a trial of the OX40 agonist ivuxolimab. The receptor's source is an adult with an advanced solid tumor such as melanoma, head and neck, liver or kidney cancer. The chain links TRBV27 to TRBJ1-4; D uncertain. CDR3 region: CASSHRDEKLFF. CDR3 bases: TGTGCCAGCAGCCATAGGGATGAAAAACTGTTTTTT.